This paragraph covers one TCR beta chain sequence. The antigen is undetermined. The CDR3 is made up of 14 amino acids. Trimming took 1 base from V and 7 from J; bases not matched to a gene: 4. Germline loops: CDR1 SGHDT, CDR2 YYEEEE. Focal radiation plus CTLA-4 blockade with ipilimumab was administered to patients who had chemo-refractory metastatic non-small-cell lung cancer. This specimen comes from a study of radiotherapy plus CTLA-4 blockade in lung cancer. Study-level background: Disease control was present in around a third of patients, and objective responses in more than 15%. Study-wide results and limits: Reports identified early blood T cell clone dynamics, with interferon-beta, as the best response predictor.

Assay: immunoSEQ multiplex PCR; the TCRdb copy retains only in-frame clones and omits some. Of about 33,000 clones listed, approximately 75% are singletons. The receptor was derived from a human donor with non-small cell lung cancer that progressed on radiotherapy plus ipilimumab. The starting material was peripheral blood, obtained from a patient treated with radiotherapy plus ipilimumab. The chain has TRBV5-6 and TRBJ1-5; TRBD1 matches 8 bases. This chain's CDR3 is CASSLTQGAQPQHF. As DNA, the CDR3 is TGTGCCAGCAGCTTGACGCAGGGGGCCCAGCCCCAGCATTTT.